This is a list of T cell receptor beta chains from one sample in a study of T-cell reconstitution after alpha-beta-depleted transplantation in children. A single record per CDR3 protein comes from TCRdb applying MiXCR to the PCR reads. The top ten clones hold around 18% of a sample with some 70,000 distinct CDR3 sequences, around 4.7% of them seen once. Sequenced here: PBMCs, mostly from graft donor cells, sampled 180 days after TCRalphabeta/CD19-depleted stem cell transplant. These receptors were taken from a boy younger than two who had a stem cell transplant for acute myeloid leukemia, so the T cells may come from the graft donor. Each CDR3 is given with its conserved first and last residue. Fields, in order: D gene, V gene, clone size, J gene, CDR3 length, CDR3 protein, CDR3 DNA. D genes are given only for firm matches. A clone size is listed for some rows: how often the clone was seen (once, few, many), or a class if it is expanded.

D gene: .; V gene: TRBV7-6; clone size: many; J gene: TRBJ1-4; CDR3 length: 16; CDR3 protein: CASSLGYGATNEKLFF; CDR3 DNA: TGTGCCAGCAGCTTAGGGTACGGGGCAACTAATGAAAAACTGTTTTTT
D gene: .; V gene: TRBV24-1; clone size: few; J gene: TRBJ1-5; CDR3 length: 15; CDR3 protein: CATSDGQHSNQPQHF; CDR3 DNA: TGTGCCACCAGTGATGGACAGCATAGCAATCAGCCCCAGCATTTT
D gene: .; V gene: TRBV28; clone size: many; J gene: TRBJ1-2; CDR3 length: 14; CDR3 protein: CASSLYFQMNGYTF; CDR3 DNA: TGTGCCAGCAGTTTATACTTTCAAATGAATGGCTACACCTTC
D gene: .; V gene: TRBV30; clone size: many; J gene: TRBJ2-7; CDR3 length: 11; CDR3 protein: CAWASWGEQYF; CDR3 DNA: TGTGCCTGGGCGAGTTGGGGCGAGCAGTACTTC
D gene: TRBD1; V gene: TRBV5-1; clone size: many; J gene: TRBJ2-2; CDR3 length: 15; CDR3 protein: CASSPQGASTGELFF; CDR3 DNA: TGCGCCAGCAGCCCACAGGGGGCGAGCACCGGGGAGCTGTTTTTT
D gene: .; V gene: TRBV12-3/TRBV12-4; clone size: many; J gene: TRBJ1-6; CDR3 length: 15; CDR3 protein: CASRQGSSYNSPLHF; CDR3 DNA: TGTGCCAGCAGACAGGGTAGCTCCTATAATTCACCCCTCCACTTT
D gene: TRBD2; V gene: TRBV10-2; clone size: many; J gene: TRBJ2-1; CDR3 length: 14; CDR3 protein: CASEGFGGGSEQFF; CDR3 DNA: TGCGCCAGCGAAGGGTTTGGGGGGGGGAGTGAGCAGTTCTTC
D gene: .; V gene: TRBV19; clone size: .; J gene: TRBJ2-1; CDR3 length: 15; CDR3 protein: CASSDREGSYNEQFF; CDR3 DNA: TGTGCCAGTAGTGACCGCGAGGGGTCCTACAATGAGCAGTTCTTC
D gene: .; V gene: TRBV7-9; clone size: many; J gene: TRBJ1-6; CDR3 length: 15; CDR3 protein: CASSFGQLEVSPLHF; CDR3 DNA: TGTGCCAGCAGCTTTGGACAGCTTGAAGTTTCACCCCTCCACTTT
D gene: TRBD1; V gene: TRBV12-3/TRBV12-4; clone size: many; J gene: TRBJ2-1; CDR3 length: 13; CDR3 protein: CASSSTGVNEQFF; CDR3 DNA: TGTGCCAGCAGCTCCACAGGGGTCAATGAGCAGTTCTTC
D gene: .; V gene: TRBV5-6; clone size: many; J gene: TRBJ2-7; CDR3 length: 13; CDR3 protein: CASSEGRPYEQYF; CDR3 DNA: TGTGCCAGCAGCGAAGGTCGGCCCTACGAGCAGTACTTC
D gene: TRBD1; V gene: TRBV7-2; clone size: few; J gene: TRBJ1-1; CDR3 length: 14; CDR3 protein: CASGQGGKNTEAFF; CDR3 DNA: TGTGCCAGCGGACAGGGGGGGAAGAACACTGAAGCTTTCTTT
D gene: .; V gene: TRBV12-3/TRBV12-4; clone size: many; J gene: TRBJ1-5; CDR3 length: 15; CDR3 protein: CASSLNAVSNQPQHF; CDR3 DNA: TGTGCCAGCAGTTTGAATGCGGTTAGCAATCAGCCCCAGCATTTT
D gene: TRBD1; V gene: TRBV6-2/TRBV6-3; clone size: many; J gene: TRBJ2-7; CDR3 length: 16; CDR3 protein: CASRQAHRGVSYEQYF; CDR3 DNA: TGTGCCAGCAGACAAGCTCACAGGGGGGTCTCCTACGAGCAGTACTTC
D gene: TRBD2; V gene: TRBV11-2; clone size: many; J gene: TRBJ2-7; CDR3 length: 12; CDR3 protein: CASSPSGGEQYF; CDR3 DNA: TGTGCCAGCAGCCCAAGCGGGGGCGAGCAGTACTTC
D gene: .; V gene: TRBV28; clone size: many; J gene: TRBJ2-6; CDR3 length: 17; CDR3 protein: CASSLGQRASGANVLTF; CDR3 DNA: TGTGCCAGCAGTTTAGGACAGAGAGCATCTGGGGCCAACGTCCTGACTTTC
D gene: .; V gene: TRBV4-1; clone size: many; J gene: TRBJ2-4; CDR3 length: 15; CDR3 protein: CASSQDPVAKNIQYF; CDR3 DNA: TGCGCCAGCAGCCAAGATCCAGTAGCCAAAAACATTCAGTACTTC
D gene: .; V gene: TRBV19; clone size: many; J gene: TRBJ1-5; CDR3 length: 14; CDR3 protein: CASSMLVTYQPQHF; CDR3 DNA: TGTGCCAGTAGTATGTTGGTGACCTATCAGCCCCAGCATTTT
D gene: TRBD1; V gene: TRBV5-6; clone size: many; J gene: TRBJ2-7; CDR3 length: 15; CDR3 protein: CASSWGQGDFYEQYF; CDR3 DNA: TGTGCCAGCAGCTGGGGACAGGGGGACTTCTACGAGCAGTACTTC
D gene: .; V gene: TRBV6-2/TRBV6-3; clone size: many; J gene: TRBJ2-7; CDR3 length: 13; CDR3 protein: CASRGLSSYEQYF; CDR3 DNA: TGTGCCAGCAGGGGCCTTAGCTCCTACGAGCAGTACTTC
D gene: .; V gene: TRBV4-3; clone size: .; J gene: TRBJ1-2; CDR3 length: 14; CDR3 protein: CASSQGTENYGYTF; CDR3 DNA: TGCGCCAGCAGCCAAGGGACCGAAAACTATGGCTACACCTTC
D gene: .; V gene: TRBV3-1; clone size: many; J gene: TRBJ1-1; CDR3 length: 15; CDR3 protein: CASSQGNHGHTEAFF; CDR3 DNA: TGTGCCAGCAGCCAAGGGAACCACGGGCACACTGAAGCTTTCTTT